The clone carrying this TCR beta chain was counted only a few times. Antigen: not known. This sample was included in a study of cytomegalovirus exposure and HLA in healthy donors. Study findings and constraints: Later on, an analysis tied some 17,000 TCR beta sequences to HLA alleles at 0.05 false discovery rate. Prior analysis indicated that the majority of TCR beta V segments exhibited productivity approximately 87% or approximately 30% of the time. Most of the CMV-associated TCR beta chains (in a later analysis) appeared to be HLA-restricted.

Per the germline V gene, CDR1 is SGHRS and CDR2 is YFSETQ. CDR3 length: 14 amino acids. With 0 bases removed from V and 5 bases from J, the gap between germline ends came to 9 bases. The PCR used 60 Vbeta and 13 Jbeta primers. Using immunoSEQ multiplex PCR, the repertoire was profiled, and TCRdb retains in-frame clones only, with some absent. Among tens of thousands of clones listed, roughly 80% were seen once. The sample taken for sequencing was PBMCs. The V call is TRBV5-1, the J call TRBJ1-5; D call uncertain. This clonotype was obtained from a woman aged 40 to 50 in good health and CMV-seropositive. CDR3 loop: CASSLGGRDQPQHF. DNA for the CDR3: TGCGCCAGCAGCTTGGGCGGTCGCGATCAGCCCCAGCATTTT. Based on the CDR3 plus reference TRBV5-1 and TRBJ1-5, the full variable domain is KAGVTQTPRYLIKTRGQQVTLSCSPISGHRSVSWYQQTPGQGLQFLFEYFSETQRNKGNFPGRFSGRQFSNSRSEMNVSTLELGDSALYLCASSLGGRDQPQHFGDGTRLSIL.